This T cell receptor beta chain was recovered during a study of blood T cell repertoires in COVID-19. Study information: PBMCs, B-cell-depleted T cells, or T cells provided the cDNA or gDNA that made up the material.

The CDR3 has 13 amino acids, counting both end residues. Germline V gene lookup returns CDR1 MDHEN and CDR2 SYDVKM. As for this clone: The limits of the CDR3 on the DNA are not certain, so only TCRdb's listed CDR3 is given.

Data came from immunoSEQ multiplex PCR; TCRdb stores just in-frame clones and leaves some out. Here the sample spans some 110,000 clones, more than 75% being singletons. The sample was peripheral blood. The J gene is TRBJ1-2, the V gene TRBV28; the table's D gene call, TRBD1, was not cross checked with the DNA. The receptor was isolated from a man in his 70s with acute or convalescent COVID-19. This CDR3 reads CASSTSDSYGYTF.